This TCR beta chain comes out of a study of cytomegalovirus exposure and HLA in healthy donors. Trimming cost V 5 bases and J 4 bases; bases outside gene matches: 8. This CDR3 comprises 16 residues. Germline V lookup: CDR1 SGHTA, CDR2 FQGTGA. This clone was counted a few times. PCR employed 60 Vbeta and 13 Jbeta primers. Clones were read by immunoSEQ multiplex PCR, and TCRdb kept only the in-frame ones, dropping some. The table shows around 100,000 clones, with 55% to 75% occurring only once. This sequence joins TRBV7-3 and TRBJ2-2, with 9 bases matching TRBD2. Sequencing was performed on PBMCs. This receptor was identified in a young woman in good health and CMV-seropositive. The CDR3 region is CASSPSRGGATGELFF. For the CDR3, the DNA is TGTGCCAGCAGCCCCTCCCGCGGGGGGGCCACCGGGGAGCTGTTTTTT.